Each of the 12 T cell receptor beta chains below was sequenced from the same sample in a study of shared clonotypes between healthy human individuals. Sequencing used immunoSEQ multiplex PCR; TCRdb keeps in-frame clones, though not all of them. This sample has about 2.4 million clones, with 93% found just once. The sample taken for sequencing was naive CD4+ T cells from PBMCs. Regarding subset: CD45RA+ positively selected. These receptor sequences come from a man between 18 and 29 years old in good health. Some clones in this sample may be carry-over from other donors' samples.

The gene calls are TRBV10-3 and TRBJ1-5; perhaps TRBD1 as D (6 bases). Germline V gives CDR1 ENHRY, CDR2 SYGVKD. The CDR3 has 14 amino acids. V shed 6 bases and J shed 6 bases, with 15 bases lying between them. The chain's CDR3 is CAIRPDSGAQPQHF. The CDR3 region has the DNA TGTGCCATCAGACCGGATTCGGGGGCTCAGCCCCAGCATTTT.

V and J are TRBV5-4 and TRBJ1-1, with D perhaps matching TRBD1 (5 bases). The CDR3 is made up of 14 amino acids. The V and J ends lost 4 bases and 1 base respectively, with 11 bases between them. From germline, CDR1 is SGHNT and CDR2 YYREEE (reference sequence). CDR3 amino acids: CASSLDKQNTEAFF. As DNA, the CDR3 is TGTGCCAGCAGCCTGGACAAGCAGAACACTGAAGCTTTCTTT.

V is TRBV6-4 and J is TRBJ1-2, with D possibly being TRBD1 (5 bases). V gave up 3 bases and J gave up 8 bases, with 10 bases separating them. Germline assignment: CDR1 MRHNA and CDR2 SNTAGT. This CDR3 is 12 amino acids long. This chain's CDR3 is CASSESGRGYTF. The CDR3 DNA sequence: TGTGCCAGCAGTGAATCGGGACGAGGCTACACCTTC.

The CDR3 reads CASRTGTSGNEQFF. The CDR3 DNA reads as TGCGCCAGCAGAACCGGGACTAGTGGCAATGAGCAGTTCTTC. The chain couples TRBV5-1 to TRBJ2-1, with TRBD2 matching 8 bases. Per the germline V gene, CDR1 is SGHRS and CDR2 is YFSETQ. This CDR3 has 14 amino acids. The trim removed 5 bases at V and 6 bases at J, leaving 7 bases unmatched. Full variable domain (outside the CDR3, taken from reference TRBV5-1 and TRBJ2-1): KAGVTQTPRYLIKTRGQQVTLSCSPISGHRSVSWYQQTPGQGLQFLFEYFSETQRNKGNFPGRFSGRQFSNSRSEMNVSTLELGDSALYLCASRTGTSGNEQFFGPGTRLTVL.

The chain carries TRBV6-5 and TRBJ1-1; D remains ambiguous. Between the trimmed V and J ends, which lost 6 bases and 1 base, there was a span of 15 bases. The CDR3 is 15 residues long. CDR1 is MNHEY, CDR2 SVGAGI, per germline. The DNA for the CDR3 is TGTGCCAGCAGCTCCGGACGGATTCCGAACACTGAAGCTTTCTTT. Its protein is CASSSGRIPNTEAFF.

This chain connects TRBV11-1 to TRBJ2-2, with unresolved D. CDR1 is SGHAT, CDR2 FQDESV, per germline (reference sequence). There are 16 residues in the CDR3. Trimming removed 4 bases from V and 0 bases from J, with 12 bases in between. The CDR3: CASSSHGLANTGELFF. The CDR3 nucleotides are TGTGCCAGCAGCTCCCACGGGCTCGCGAACACCGGGGAGCTGTTTTTT.

V usage is TRBV7-3 and J usage is TRBJ2-5, with TRBD2 matching over 12 bases. Trimming at V came to 4 bases and at J to 2 bases, leaving 5 bases not matched to a gene. Germline V gene sequence: CDR1 SGHTA, CDR2 FQGTGA. There are 16 residues in the CDR3. CDR3 in amino acids: CASSYGTSGLQETQYF. CDR3 sequence (DNA): TGTGCCAGCAGCTATGGGACTAGCGGGTTGCAAGAGACCCAGTACTTC.

This clone turned up a few times. This rearrangement joins TRBV2 to TRBJ1-3; D possibly corresponds to TRBD1 (6 bases). CDR3 length equals 14 residues. Trimming removed 10 bases at V and 7 bases at J, with 20 bases between. Germline CDR1 SNHLY, CDR2 FYNNEI. The CDR3 region is CANTEGRGSNTIYF. CDR3 coding DNA: TGTGCCAACACCGAGGGCAGGGGCTCCAACACCATATATTTT.

Details on this clone: The same CDR3 arises from other DNA sequences in this sample as well. The chain uses TRBV28 and TRBJ2-5; D gene uncertain. The CDR3 loop spans 11 amino acids. V lost 6 bases to trimming and J lost 1 base, with 3 bases between them. Per germline, CDR1 MDHEN and CDR2 SYDVKM. The CDR3 DNA sequence: TGTGCCAGCAGAGCCCAAGAGACCCAGTACTTC. It codes for CASRAQETQYF.

V is TRBV5-1 and J is TRBJ2-1; no reliable D call. V lost 2 bases, J lost 8 bases, and 14 bases lay in between. CDR3 size: 14 residues. Germline V gene data show CDR1 as SGHRS and CDR2 as YFSETQ. CDR3 sequence reads: CASSLTGPFDEQFF. The CDR3 coding sequence is TGCGCCAGCAGCTTAACCGGGCCCTTCGATGAGCAGTTCTTC.

The chain has TRBV5-1 and TRBJ1-2; D call uncertain. Germline V CDR1 and CDR2: SGHRS, YFSETQ. Deletions cut 0 bases from V and 2 bases from J, with 11 bases between. The CDR3 runs 15 residues. CDR3 in DNA: TGCGCCAGCAGCTTGGGATTCGGGTCCAACTATGGCTACACCTTC. As protein: CASSLGFGSNYGYTF.

This chain uses TRBV2 with TRBJ1-5, with 10 nucleotides matching TRBD1. J lost 6 bases, V lost 6 bases, and 8 bases had no gene match. This CDR3 has 15 amino acids. Germline assignment: CDR1 SNHLY and CDR2 FYNNEI. The CDR3 loop reads CASSGGQGTSQPQHF. CDR3 nucleotide sequence: TGTGCCAGCAGCGGGGGACAGGGGACGAGTCAGCCCCAGCATTTT.